The 18 T cell receptor beta chains listed next were all sequenced from one sample in a study of blood T cell repertoires in COVID-19. Profiled with immunoSEQ multiplex PCR; TCRdb holds only in-frame clones, not every one. This table holds about 170,000 clones, 86% found once. The sequencing input was peripheral blood. These receptors came from a middle-aged man with active or convalescent COVID-19.

This chain joins TRBV7-2 and TRBJ2-2; 10 positions agree with TRBD1. This CDR3 comprises 16 residues. Germline CDR1 reads SGHTA; CDR2 reads FQGNSA. Unmatched junction bases numbered 2, after V lost 1 base and J lost 3 bases. CDR3 nucleotide sequence: TGTGCCAGCAGCTTAGAGGGGACAGGGGACACCGGGGAGCTGTTTTTT. It specifies CASSLEGTGDTGELFF.

The genes are TRBV12-5 and TRBJ1-1, with TRBD1 identical over 10 bases. Losses at the gene ends were 3 bases for V and 8 bases for J; bases not matched to a gene: 9. Germline V CDR1 and CDR2: LGHNT, FRNRAP. This CDR3 contains 15 residues. This chain's CDR3 is CASGFSGTGAEEAFF. In DNA, the CDR3 is TGTGCTAGTGGTTTCTCCGGGACAGGGGCCGAAGAAGCTTTCTTT.

The rearrangement links TRBV27 to TRBJ1-2; the D is unclear. The CDR3 has 14 amino acids. Trimming cost V 2 bases and J 2 bases, with 9 bases left between them. Looked up from germline, CDR1 is MNHEY and CDR2 is SMNVEV (reference sequence). The CDR3, as DNA: TGTGCCAGCAGTTTAAAGCCGAACAACTATGGCTACACCTTC. Translating it yields CASSLKPNNYGYTF.

The chain has TRBV4-3 and TRBJ1-6, with 8 bases aligning to TRBD1. The germline V gene has CDR1 LGHNA and CDR2 YSLEER. This CDR3 spans 17 amino acids. J was trimmed by 7 bases and V by 2 bases; bases with no gene match: 10. As DNA, the CDR3 is TGCGCCAGCAGCCAACAAAGGACAGGGCTCGGGAATTCACCCCTCCACTTT. Protein: CASSQQRTGLGNSPLHF.

As concerns this clone: The same CDR3 is also encoded by other DNA sequences in this sample. The chain carries TRBV29-1 and TRBJ2-2, with a tentative D call TRBD1 (5 bases). Per the germline V gene, CDR1 is SQVTM and CDR2 is ANQGSEA. V lost 4 bases, J lost 8 bases, and 11 bases lay in between. The CDR3 loop spans 12 amino acids. The CDR3 DNA is TGCAGCGTTGGGCAGGGATCGGGGGAGCTGTTTTTT. As protein: CSVGQGSGELFF.

V and J are TRBV19 and TRBJ2-7; 13 positions match TRBD2. This CDR3 has 15 amino acids. Germline-derived CDR1 and CDR2 are LNHDA and SQIVND (reference sequence). With 5 bases clipped from V and 6 bases from J, the junction kept 7 bases outside the gene matches. The CDR3: CASSLGLAGTSEQYF. DNA of the CDR3: TGTGCCAGTAGTTTGGGACTAGCGGGGACTTCCGAGCAGTACTTC.

The gene calls are TRBV11-2 and TRBJ2-2; 9 bases are a match to TRBD2. There are 16 residues in the CDR3. Germline lookup yields CDR1 SGHAT and CDR2 FQNNGV. V trimming: 0 bases; J trimming: 4 bases; junction bases outside the gene matches: 3. For the CDR3, the DNA is TGTGCCAGCAGCTTAGATCGGACTAGCGTCACCGGGGAGCTGTTTTTT. This gives the protein CASSLDRTSVTGELFF.

This clone was seen a handful of times. The gene calls are TRBV29-1 and TRBJ1-2; 7 nucleotides match TRBD1. Germline V lookup: CDR1 SQVTM, CDR2 ANQGSEA. CDR3 length: 15 residues. Trimming cost V 0 bases and J 4 bases; bases outside gene matches: 8. CDR3 sequence: CSVEDLRGRGYGYTF. In DNA form, the CDR3 reads TGCAGCGTTGAAGATTTGAGGGGGCGCGGCTATGGCTACACCTTC.

J is TRBJ1-2 and V is TRBV5-1, with D maybe TRBD1 (5 bases). V lost 0 bases and J 5 bases, leaving 8 bases between the germline ends. CDR1 is SGHRS and CDR2 is YFSETQ in the germline V gene. The CDR3 contains 13 residues. Here the CDR3 reads CASSLGSGYGYTF. CDR3 DNA sequence: TGCGCCAGCAGCTTGGGGTCAGGGTATGGCTACACCTTC.

This sequence joins TRBV6-5 and TRBJ2-7; 8 bases agree with TRBD2. Germline-derived CDR1 and CDR2 are MNHEY and SVGAGI. The V segment lost 5 bases and the J segment 4 bases; nucleotides outside the gene matches: 10. The length of the CDR3 is 15 residues. This chain's CDR3 is CASSTSGGGRYEQYF. The CDR3 DNA reads TGTGCCAGCAGTACAAGTGGCGGGGGGAGGTACGAGCAGTACTTC.

J is TRBJ2-2 and V is TRBV11-3; D is unclear. Germline CDR1 reads SGHNT; CDR2 reads YENEEA. CDR3 length: 15 residues. Deletions cut 3 bases from V and 2 bases from J, with 10 bases between. CDR3 in DNA: TGTGCCAGCAGCTTGAGTCAGCGCAACACCGGGGAGCTGTTTTTT. Encoded protein: CASSLSQRNTGELFF.

This clone was seen a few times. The chain combines TRBV12-3 or TRBV12-4 with TRBJ2-7, with no clear D. V gave up 1 base and J gave up 6 bases, with 4 bases separating them. This CDR3 region has 11 residues. CDR3 in amino acids: CASSLGSEQYF. The CDR3 nucleotides are TGTGCCAGCAGTTTAGGCAGCGAGCAGTACTTC.

The chain recombines TRBV5-1 with TRBJ1-1; 9 nucleotides agree with TRBD1. The CDR3 has 16 amino acids. With V trimmed by 4 bases and J by 0 bases, 7 bases remained unmatched. From germline, CDR1 is SGHRS and CDR2 YFSETQ. This CDR3 reads CASSVGTGNVNTEAFF. DNA of the CDR3: TGCGCCAGCAGCGTCGGGACAGGGAATGTGAACACTGAAGCTTTCTTT.

The rearrangement uses TRBV6-6 and TRBJ1-1; TRBD1 is a possible D gene (6 bases). Germline V gene data show CDR1 as MNHNY and CDR2 as SVGAGI (reference sequence). The CDR3 is 14 residues long. V was clipped by 4 bases and J by 2 bases, with 11 bases between them. CDR3 sequence: CASSLTGFNTEAFF. In DNA form, the CDR3 reads TGTGCCAGCAGTTTAACAGGGTTTAACACTGAAGCTTTCTTT.

This clone occurred a few times. This CDR3 is CASSLAPGDEQYF. Written as DNA, the CDR3 is TGTGCCAGCAGCTTAGCCCCAGGGGACGAGCAGTACTTC. The chain carries TRBV11-3 and TRBJ2-7; TRBD1 might be the D (6 bases). Germline assignment: CDR1 SGHNT and CDR2 YENEEA. The CDR3 extends over 13 amino acids. Between the trimmed V and J ends, which lost 1 base and 5 bases, there was a span of 9 bases.

This chain links TRBV9 with TRBJ2-7; D is perhaps TRBD1 (5 bases). The germline V and J ends were trimmed by 3 bases and 4 bases, with 20 bases remaining between them. CDR1 SGDLS and CDR2 YYNGEE come from the germline V gene. The CDR3 length is 16 residues. CDR3 sequence: CASSAPPGQGLYEQYF. The CDR3 DNA is TGTGCCAGCAGCGCACCCCCAGGACAAGGGTTGTACGAGCAGTACTTC. The full variable domain, completed using reference TRBV9 and TRBJ2-7, is DSGVTQTPKHLITATGQRVTLRCSPRSGDLSVYWYQQSLDQGLQFLIQYYNGEERAKGNILERFSAQQFPDLHSELNLSSLELGDSALYFCASSAPPGQGLYEQYFGPGTRLTVT.

This clone was seen once. The chain couples TRBV6-2 or TRBV6-3 to TRBJ2-7, with TRBD2 matching over 8 bases. The CDR3 has 15 residues. Germline V gives CDR1 MNHEY, CDR2 SVGEGT. Trimming at V came to 6 bases and at J to 0 bases, leaving 7 bases not matched to a gene. CDR3 region: CASSTLAVSSYEQYF. CDR3 DNA: TGTGCCAGCAGCACACTAGCGGTGAGCTCCTACGAGCAGTACTTC.

The chain links TRBV5-1 to TRBJ2-6; TRBD2 is a possible D gene (5 bases). The germline V and J ends were trimmed by 0 bases and 1 base, with 5 bases remaining between them. There are 15 residues in the CDR3. Germline CDR1 reads SGHRS; CDR2 reads YFSETQ. CDR3 coding DNA: TGCGCCAGCAGCTTGGCGGGGTCTGGGGCCAACGTCCTGACTTTC. Its translation is CASSLAGSGANVLTF.